This T cell receptor beta chain was identified in a study of T cells in Graves' hyperthyroidism and ophthalmopathy. Points from the study as a whole: Model output signaled ophthalmopathy a median 6.5 months ahead of onset.

From germline, CDR1 is SEHNR and CDR2 FQNEAQ (reference sequence). This CDR3 has 17 amino acids. The ends lost 2 bases at V and 1 base at J; junction bases unmatched: 9. There were TCR beta CDR3 regions amplified from RNA transcripts. The HTBI set primed first-round TCR CDR3 RT-PCR. TCRdb fed the multiplex PCR reads into MiXCR, producing one record per CDR3 protein. The sample holds around 580,000 distinct CDR3 sequences, 16% seen once. This clonotype came up many times. Its antigen remains unknown. This chain uses TRBV7-9 with TRBJ2-5, with 8 bases lining up with TRBD2. The TCR comes from a woman younger than 30 with Graves' hyperthyroidism. Material: blood. The CDR3 protein is CASSLRMSGGIQETQYF. The CDR3 DNA sequence: TGTGCCAGCAGCTTACGAATGAGCGGGGGAATCCAAGAGACCCAGTACTTC.